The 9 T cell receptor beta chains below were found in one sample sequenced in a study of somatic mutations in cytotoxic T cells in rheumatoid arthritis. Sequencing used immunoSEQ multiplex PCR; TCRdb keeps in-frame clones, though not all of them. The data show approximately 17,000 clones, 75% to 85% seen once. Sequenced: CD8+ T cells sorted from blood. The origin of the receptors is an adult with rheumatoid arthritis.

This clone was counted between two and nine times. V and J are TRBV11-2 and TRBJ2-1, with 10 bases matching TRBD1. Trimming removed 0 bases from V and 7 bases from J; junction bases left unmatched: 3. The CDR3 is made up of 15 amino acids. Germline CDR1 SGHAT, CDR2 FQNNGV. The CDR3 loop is CASSLDRQGANEQFF. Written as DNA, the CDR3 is TGTGCCAGCAGCTTAGACCGACAGGGGGCAAATGAGCAGTTCTTC.

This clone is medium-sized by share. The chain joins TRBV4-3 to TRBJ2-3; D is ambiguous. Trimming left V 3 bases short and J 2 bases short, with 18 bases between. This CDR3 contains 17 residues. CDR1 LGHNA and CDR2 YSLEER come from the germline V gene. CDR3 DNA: TGCGCCAGCAGCCACCGCTCGACTGAGGAGCACACAGATACGCAGTATTTT. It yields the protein CASSHRSTEEHTDTQYF.

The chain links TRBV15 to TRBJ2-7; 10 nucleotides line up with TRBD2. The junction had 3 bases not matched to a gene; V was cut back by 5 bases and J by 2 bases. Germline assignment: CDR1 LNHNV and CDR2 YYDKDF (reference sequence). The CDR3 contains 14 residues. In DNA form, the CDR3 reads TGTGCCACCAGCCAAGGACTAGCGGCCTACGAGCAGTACTTC. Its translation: CATSQGLAAYEQYF.

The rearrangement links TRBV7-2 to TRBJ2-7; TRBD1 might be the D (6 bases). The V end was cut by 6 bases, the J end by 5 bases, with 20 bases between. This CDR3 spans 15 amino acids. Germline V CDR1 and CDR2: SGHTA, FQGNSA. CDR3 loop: CASRLSHRAEHEQYF. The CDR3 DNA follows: TGTGCCAGCAGACTCTCGCACAGGGCGGAACACGAGCAGTACTTC.

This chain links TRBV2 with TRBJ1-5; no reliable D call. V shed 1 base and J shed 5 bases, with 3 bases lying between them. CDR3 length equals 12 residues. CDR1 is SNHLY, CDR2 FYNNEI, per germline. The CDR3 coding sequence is TGTGCCAGCAGTGAAGGGTATCAGCCCCAGCATTTT. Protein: CASSEGYQPQHF.

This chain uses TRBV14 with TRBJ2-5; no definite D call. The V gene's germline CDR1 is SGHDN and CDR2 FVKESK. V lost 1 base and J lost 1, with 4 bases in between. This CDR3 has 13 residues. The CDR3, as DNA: TGTGCCAGCAGCCAAGGAGTCCAAGAGACCCAGTACTTC. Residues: CASSQGVQETQYF.

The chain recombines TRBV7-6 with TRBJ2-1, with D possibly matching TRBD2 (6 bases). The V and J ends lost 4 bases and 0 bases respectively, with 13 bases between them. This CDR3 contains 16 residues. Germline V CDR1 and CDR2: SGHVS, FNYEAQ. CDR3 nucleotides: TGTGCCAGCAGCTCAGATGGGGGGTACTCCTACAATGAGCAGTTCTTC. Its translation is CASSSDGGYSYNEQFF.

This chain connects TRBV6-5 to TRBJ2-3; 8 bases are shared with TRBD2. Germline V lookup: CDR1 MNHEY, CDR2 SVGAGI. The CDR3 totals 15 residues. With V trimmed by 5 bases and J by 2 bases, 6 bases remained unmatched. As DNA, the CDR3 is TGTGCCAGCAGTCGGACTAGCAGTTACACAGATACGCAGTATTTT. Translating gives CASSRTSSYTDTQYF.

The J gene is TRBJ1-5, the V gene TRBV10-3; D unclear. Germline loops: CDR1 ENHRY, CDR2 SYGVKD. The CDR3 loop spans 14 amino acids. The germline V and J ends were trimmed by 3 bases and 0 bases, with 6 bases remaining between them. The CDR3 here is CAISEGISNQPQHF. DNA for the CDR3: TGTGCCATCAGTGAAGGGATTAGCAATCAGCCCCAGCATTTT.